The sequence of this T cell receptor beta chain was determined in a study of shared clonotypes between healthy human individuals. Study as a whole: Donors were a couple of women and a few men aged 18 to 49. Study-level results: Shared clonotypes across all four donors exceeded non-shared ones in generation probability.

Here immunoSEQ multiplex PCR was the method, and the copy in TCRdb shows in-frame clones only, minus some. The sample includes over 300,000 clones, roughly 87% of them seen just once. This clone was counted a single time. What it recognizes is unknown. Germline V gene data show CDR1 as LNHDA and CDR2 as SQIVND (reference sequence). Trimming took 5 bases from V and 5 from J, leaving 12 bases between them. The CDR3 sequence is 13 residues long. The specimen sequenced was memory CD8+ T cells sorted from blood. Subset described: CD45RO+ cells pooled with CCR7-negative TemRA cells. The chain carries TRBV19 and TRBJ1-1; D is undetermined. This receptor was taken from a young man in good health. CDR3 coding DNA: TGTGCCAGTAGTCTATACCTGGGGACTGAAGCTTTCTTT. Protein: CASSLYLGTEAFF. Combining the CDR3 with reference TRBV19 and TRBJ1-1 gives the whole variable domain DGGITQSPKYLFRKEGQNVTLSCEQNLNHDAMYWYRQDPGQGLRLIYYSQIVNDFQKGDIAEGYSVSREKKESFPLTVTSAQKNPTAFYLCASSLYLGTEAFFGQGTRLTVV.